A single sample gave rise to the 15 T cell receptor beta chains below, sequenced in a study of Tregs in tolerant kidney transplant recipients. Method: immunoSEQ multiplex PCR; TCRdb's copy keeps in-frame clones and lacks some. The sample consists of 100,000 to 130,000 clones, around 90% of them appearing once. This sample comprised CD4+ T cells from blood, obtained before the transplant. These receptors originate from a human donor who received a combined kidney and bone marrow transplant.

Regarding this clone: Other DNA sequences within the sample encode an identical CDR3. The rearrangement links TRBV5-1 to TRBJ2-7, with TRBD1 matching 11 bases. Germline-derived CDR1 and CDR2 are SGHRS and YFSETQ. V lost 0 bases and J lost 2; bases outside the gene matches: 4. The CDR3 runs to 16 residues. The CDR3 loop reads CASSLAPGQGAYEQYF. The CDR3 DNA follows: TGCGCCAGCAGCTTGGCCCCGGGACAGGGGGCCTACGAGCAGTACTTC. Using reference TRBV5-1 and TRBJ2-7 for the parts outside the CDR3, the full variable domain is KAGVTQTPRYLIKTRGQQVTLSCSPISGHRSVSWYQQTPGQGLQFLFEYFSETQRNKGNFPGRFSGRQFSNSRSEMNVSTLELGDSALYLCASSLAPGQGAYEQYFGPGTRLTVT.

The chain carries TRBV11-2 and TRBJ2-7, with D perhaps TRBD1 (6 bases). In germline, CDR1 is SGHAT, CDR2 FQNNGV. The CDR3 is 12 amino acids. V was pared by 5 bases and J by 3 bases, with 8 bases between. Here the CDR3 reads CASSPQGYEQYF. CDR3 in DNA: TGTGCCAGCAGCCCACAGGGCTACGAGCAGTACTTC. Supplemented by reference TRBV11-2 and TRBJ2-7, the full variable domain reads EAGVAQSPRYKIIEKRQSVAFWCNPISGHATLYWYQQILGQGPKLLIQFQNNGVVDDSQLPKDRFSAERLKGVDSTLKIQPAKLEDSAVYLCASSPQGYEQYFGPGTRLTVT.

For the CDR3, the DNA is TGTGCCACCCGGACCGGGACAGAAGGGACCGGGGAGCTGTTTTTT. Amino acid sequence: CATRTGTEGTGELFF. This sequence joins TRBV10-3 and TRBJ2-2; 7 positions agree with TRBD1. The CDR3 extends over 15 amino acids. J was trimmed by 5 bases and V by 10 bases; bases with no gene match: 13. Germline CDR1 is ENHRY and CDR2 is SYGVKD.

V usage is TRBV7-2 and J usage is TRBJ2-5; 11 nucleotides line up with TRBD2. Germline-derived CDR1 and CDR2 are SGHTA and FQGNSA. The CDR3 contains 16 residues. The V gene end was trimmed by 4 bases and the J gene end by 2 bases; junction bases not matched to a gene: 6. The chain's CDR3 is CASSSAGTSGQETQYF. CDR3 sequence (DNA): TGTGCCAGCAGCTCGGCCGGGACTAGCGGACAAGAGACCCAGTACTTC. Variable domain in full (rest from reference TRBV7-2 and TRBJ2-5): GAGVSQSPSNKVTEKGKDVELRCDPISGHTALYWYRQSLGQGLEFLIYFQGNSAPDKSGLPSDRFSAERTGGSVSTLTIQRTQQEDSAVYLCASSSAGTSGQETQYFGPGTRLLVL.

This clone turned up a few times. The CDR3, as DNA: TGTGCCAGCAGTCGGTTGGAGCGGGGGGCCTACGAGCAGTACTTC. It translates to CASSRLERGAYEQYF. This chain joins TRBV27 and TRBJ2-7; the match to TRBD2 covers 9 bases. V was pared by 5 bases and J by 2 bases, with 7 bases of the junction left unmatched. This CDR3 contains 15 residues. Germline V lookup: CDR1 MNHEY, CDR2 SMNVEV (reference sequence).

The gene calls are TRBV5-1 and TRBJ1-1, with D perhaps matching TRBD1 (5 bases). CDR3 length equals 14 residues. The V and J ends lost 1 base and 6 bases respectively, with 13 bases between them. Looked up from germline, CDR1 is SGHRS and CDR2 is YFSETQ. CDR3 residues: CASSLRQGSAEAFF. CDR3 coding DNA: TGCGCCAGCAGCTTGAGGCAGGGCAGCGCTGAAGCTTTCTTT.

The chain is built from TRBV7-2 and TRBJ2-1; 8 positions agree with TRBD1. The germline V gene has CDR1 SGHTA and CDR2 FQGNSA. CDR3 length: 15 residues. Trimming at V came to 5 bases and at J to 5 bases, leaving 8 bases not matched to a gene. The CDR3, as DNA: TGTGCCAGCAGCGCCCGGACAGGGTACAACAATGAGCAGTTCTTC. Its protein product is CASSARTGYNNEQFF.

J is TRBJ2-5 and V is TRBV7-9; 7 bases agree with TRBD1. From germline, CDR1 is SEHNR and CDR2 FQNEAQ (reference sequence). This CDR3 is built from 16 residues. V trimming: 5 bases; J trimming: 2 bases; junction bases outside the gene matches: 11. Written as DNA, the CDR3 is TGTGCCAGCAGCCGAATCCGGGACAGCCATCAAGAGACCCAGTACTTC. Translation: CASSRIRDSHQETQYF.

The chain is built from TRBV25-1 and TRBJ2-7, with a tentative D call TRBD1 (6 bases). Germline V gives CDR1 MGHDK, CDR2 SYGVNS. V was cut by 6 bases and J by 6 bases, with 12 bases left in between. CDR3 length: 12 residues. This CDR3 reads CASSATGSEQYF. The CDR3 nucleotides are TGTGCCAGCAGCGCTACAGGGAGCGAGCAGTACTTC.

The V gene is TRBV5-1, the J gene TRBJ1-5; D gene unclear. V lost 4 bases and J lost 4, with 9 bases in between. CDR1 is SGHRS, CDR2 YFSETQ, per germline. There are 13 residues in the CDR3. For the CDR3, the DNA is TGCGCCAGCAGCCTCGAGGTTAATCAGCCCCAGCATTTT. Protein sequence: CASSLEVNQPQHF.

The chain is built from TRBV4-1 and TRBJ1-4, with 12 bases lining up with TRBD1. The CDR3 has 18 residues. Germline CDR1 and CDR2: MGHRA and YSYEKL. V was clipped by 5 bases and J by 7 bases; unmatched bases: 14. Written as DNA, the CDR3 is TGCGCCAGCAGCGCTAGCGGGGACAGGGGGCGATGGAGTGAAAAACTGTTTTTT. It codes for CASSASGDRGRWSEKLFF.

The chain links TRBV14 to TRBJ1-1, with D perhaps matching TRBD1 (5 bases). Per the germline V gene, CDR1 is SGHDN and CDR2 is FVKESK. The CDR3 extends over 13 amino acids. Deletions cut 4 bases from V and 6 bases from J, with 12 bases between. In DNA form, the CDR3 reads TGTGCCAGCAGCCCAGGGTGGTGGTCTGAAGCTTTCTTT. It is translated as CASSPGWWSEAFF.

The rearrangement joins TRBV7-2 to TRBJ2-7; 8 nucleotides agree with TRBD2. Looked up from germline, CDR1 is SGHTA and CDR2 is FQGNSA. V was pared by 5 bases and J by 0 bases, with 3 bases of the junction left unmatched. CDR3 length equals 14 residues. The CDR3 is CASSPGGGSYEQYF. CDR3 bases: TGTGCCAGCAGCCCCGGGGGGGGCTCCTACGAGCAGTACTTC.

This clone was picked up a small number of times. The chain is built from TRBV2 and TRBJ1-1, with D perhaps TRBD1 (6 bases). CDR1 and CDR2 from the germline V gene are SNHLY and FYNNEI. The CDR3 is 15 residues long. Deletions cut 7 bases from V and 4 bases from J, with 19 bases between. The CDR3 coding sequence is TGTGCCAGCACCCCGGGAGGCGCCAGGGGCACTGAAGCTTTCTTT. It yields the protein CASTPGGARGTEAFF.

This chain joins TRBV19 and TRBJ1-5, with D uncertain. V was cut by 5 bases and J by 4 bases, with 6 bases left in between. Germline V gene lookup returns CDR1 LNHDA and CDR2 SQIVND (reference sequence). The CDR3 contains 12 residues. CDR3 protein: CASSPSNQPQHF. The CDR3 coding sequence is TGTGCCAGTAGTCCCTCGAATCAGCCCCAGCATTTT. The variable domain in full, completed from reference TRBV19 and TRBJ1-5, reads DGGITQSPKYLFRKEGQNVTLSCEQNLNHDAMYWYRQDPGQGLRLIYYSQIVNDFQKGDIAEGYSVSREKKESFPLTVTSAQKNPTAFYLCASSPSNQPQHFGDGTRLSIL.